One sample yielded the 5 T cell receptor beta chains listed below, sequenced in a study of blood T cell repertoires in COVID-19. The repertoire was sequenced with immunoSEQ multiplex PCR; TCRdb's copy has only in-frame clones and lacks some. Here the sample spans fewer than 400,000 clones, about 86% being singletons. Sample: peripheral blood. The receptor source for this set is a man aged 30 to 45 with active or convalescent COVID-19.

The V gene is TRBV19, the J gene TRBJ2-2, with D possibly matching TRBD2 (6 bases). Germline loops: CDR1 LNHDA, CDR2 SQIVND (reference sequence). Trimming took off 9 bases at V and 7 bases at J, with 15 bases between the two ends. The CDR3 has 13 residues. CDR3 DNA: TGTGCCAGCCGGGACTTCTCCTACGGGGAGCTGTTTTTT. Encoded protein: CASRDFSYGELFF.

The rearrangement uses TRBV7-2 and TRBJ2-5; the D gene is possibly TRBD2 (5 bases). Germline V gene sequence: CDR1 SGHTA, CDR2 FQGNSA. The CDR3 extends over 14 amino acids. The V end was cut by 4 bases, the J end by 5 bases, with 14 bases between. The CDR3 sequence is CASSSPTRVETQYF. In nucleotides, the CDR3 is TGTGCCAGCAGCTCGCCCACTAGAGTCGAGACCCAGTACTTC.

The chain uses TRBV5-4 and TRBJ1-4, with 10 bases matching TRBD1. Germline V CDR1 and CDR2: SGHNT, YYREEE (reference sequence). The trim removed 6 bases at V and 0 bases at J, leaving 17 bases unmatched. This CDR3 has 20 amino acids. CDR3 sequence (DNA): TGTGCCAGCACCTCCTCCCGAGGGACAGGGGAAACCCCAACTAATGAAAAACTGTTTTTT. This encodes CASTSSRGTGETPTNEKLFF. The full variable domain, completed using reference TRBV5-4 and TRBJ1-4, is ETGVTQSPTHLIKTRGQQVTLRCSSQSGHNTVSWYQQALGQGPQFIFQYYREEENGRGNFPPRFSGLQFPNYSSELNVNALELDDSALYLCASTSSRGTGETPTNEKLFFGSGTQLSVL.

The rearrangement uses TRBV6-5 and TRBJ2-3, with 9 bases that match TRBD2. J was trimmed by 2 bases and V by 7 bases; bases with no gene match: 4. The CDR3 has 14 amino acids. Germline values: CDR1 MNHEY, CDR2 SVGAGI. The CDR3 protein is CASTLAGNTDTQYF. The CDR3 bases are TGTGCCAGCACGCTAGCGGGGAACACAGATACGCAGTATTTT.

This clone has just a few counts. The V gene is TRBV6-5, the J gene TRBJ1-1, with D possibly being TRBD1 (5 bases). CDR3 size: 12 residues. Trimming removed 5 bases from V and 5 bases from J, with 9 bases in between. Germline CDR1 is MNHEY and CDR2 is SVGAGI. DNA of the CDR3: TGTGCCAGCAGTAGGGGTAGGACTGAAGCTTTCTTT. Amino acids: CASSRGRTEAFF.